This TCR beta chain was sequenced for a study of human T cells and chemical hapten exposure. The table lists this clonotype with many counts. TCRdb redid the calling of the RACE reads with MiXCR, one entry per CDR3 protein. The sample lists 85,000 or so distinct CDR3 sequences, about 10% occurring once. CDR1 is SGHRS and CDR2 is YFSETQ in the germline V gene. The CDR3 sequence is 14 residues long. J gave up 2 bases and V 7 bases, and 9 bases lay outside the gene matches. Time point here: patch test 1, 2 weeks after DPC sensitization. Treatment in this sample: therapeutic diphenylcyclopropenone sensitization with weekly scalp DPC. People who gave samples had alopecia, were 18 to 70 years old, and were suitable for DPC.

The source of this sequence is a woman aged 50 to 60 with alopecia areata. Some clones in this sample may be carry-over from other donors' samples. The rearrangement uses TRBV5-1 and TRBJ2-7; 7 nucleotides align to TRBD1. Sequenced material: whole blood, taken in connection with sensitization to the hapten diphenylcyclopropenone (DPC). CDR3 loop: CASSIRTGTYEQYF. The CDR3 nucleotides read TGCGCCAGCTCCATCCGGACAGGTACCTACGAGCAGTACTTC. The full variable domain, completed using reference TRBV5-1 and TRBJ2-7, is KAGVTQTPRYLIKTRGQQVTLSCSPISGHRSVSWYQQTPGQGLQFLFEYFSETQRNKGNFPGRFSGRQFSNSRSEMNVSTLELGDSALYLCASSIRTGTYEQYFGPGTRLTVT.